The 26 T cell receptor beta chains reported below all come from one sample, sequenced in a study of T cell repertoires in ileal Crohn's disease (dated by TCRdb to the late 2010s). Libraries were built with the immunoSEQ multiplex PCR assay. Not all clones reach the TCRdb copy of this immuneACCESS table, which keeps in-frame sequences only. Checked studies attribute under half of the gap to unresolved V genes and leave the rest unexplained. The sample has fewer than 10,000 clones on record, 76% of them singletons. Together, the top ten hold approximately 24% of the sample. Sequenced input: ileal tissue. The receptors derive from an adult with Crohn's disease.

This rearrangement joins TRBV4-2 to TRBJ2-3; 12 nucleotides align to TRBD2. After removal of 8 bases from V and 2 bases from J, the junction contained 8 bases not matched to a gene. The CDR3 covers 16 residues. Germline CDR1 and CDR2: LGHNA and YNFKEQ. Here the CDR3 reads CASAPRLAGDTDTQYF. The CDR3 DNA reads TGTGCCAGCGCCCCACGACTAGCGGGAGACACAGATACGCAGTATTTT.

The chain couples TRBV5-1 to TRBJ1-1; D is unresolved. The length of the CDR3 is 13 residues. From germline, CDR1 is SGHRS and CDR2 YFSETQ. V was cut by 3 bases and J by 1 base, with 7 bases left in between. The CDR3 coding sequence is TGCGCCAGCAGCTCTCTAACGAACACTGAAGCTTTCTTT. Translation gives CASSSLTNTEAFF.

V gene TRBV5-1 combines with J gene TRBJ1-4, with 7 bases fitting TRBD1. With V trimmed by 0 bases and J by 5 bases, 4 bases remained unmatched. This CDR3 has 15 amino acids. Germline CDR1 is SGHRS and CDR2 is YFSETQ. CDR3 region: CASSLDVTGNEKLFF. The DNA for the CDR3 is TGCGCCAGCAGCTTGGATGTGACAGGGAATGAAAAACTGTTTTTT.

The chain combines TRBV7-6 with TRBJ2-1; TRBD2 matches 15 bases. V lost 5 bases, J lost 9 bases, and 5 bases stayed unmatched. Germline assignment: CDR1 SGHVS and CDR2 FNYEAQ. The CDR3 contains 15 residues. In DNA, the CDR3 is TGTGCCAGCAGCCCAGGACTAGCGGGAGGGCTTGAGCAGTTCTTC. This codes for CASSPGLAGGLEQFF.

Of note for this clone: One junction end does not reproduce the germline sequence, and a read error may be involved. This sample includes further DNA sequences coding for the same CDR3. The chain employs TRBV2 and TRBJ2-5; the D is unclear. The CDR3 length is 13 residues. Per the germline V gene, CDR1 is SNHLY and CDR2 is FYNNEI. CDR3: CASSEFRLETQYF. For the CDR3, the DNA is TGCGCCAGCAGTGAGTTCCGACTCGAGACCCAGTACTTC.

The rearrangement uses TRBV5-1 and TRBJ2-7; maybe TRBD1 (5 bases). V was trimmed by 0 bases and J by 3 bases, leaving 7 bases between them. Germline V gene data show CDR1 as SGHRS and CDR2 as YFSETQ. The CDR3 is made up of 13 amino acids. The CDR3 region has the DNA TGCGCCAGCAGCTTGGGACAGAACTACGAGCAGTACTTC. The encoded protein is CASSLGQNYEQYF.

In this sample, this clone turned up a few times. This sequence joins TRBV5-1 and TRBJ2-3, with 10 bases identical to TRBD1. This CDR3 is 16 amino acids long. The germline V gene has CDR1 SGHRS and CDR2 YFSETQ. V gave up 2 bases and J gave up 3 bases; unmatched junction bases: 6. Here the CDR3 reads CASSLWRQGATDTQYF. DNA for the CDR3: TGCGCCAGCAGCTTATGGCGACAGGGGGCTACAGATACGCAGTATTTT.

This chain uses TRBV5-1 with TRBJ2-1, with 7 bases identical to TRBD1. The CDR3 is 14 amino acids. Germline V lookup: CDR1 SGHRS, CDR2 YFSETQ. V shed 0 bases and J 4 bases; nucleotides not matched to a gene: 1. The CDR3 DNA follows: TGCGCCAGCAGCTTGGGACAGGGTTACAATGAGCAGTTCTTC. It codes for CASSLGQGYNEQFF.

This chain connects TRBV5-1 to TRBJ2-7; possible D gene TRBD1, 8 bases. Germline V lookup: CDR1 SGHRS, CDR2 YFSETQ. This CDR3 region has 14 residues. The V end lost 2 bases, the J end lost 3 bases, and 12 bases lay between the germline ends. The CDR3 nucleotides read TGCGCCAGCAGCTTACAGGGGGGGCACTACGAGCAGTACTTC. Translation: CASSLQGGHYEQYF.

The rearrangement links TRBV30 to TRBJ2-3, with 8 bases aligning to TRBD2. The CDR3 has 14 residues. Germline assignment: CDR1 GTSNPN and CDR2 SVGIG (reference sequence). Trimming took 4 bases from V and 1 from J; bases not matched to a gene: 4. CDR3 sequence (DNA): TGTGCCTGGATCAGCGGGAGCCGCACAGATACGCAGTATTTT. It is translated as CAWISGSRTDTQYF.

The DNA of the CDR3 is TGTGCCAGCAGCAACACCGACAGGGTCGGAAGCGAGCAGTACTTC. It codes for CASSNTDRVGSEQYF. The V gene is TRBV6-1, the J gene TRBJ2-7; 7 nucleotides align to TRBD1. The germline V gene encodes CDR1 MNHNS and CDR2 SASEGT. This CDR3 is 15 amino acids long. Trimming took 6 bases from V and 6 from J; bases not matched to a gene: 14.

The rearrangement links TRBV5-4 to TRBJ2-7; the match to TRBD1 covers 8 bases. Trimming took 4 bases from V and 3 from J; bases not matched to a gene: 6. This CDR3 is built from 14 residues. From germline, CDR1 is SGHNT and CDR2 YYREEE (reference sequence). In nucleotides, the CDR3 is TGTGCCAGCAGCACAACAACAGGGGGCTACGAGCAGTACTTC. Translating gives CASSTTTGGYEQYF.

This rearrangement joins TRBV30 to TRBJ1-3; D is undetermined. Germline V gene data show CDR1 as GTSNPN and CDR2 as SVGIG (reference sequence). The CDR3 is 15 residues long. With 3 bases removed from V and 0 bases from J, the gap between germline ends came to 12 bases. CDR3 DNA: TGTGCCTGGAGCCTTAAGGCAGGCTCTGGAAACACCATATATTTT. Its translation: CAWSLKAGSGNTIYF.

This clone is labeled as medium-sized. The CDR3 is CASSETTVTFYGYTF. CDR3 DNA sequence: TGTGCCAGCAGTGAGACGACAGTGACTTTCTATGGCTACACCTTC. This sequence joins TRBV6-1 and TRBJ1-2; tentative D call: TRBD1 (5 bases). Germline values: CDR1 MNHNS, CDR2 SASEGT. The V and J ends lost 3 bases and 4 bases respectively, with 15 bases between them. The CDR3 length is 15 residues.

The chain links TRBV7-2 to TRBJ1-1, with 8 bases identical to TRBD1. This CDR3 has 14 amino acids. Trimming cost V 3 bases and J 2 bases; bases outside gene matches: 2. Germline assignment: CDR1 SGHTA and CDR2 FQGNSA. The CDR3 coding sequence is TGTGCCAGCAGCTTCGCAGGGGGCAACACTGAAGCTTTCTTT. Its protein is CASSFAGGNTEAFF.

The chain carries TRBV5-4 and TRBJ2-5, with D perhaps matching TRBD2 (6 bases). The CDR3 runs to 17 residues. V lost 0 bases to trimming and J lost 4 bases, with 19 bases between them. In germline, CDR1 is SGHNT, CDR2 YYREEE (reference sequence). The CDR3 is CASSLVSTVGGGETQYF. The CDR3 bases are TGTGCCAGCAGCTTGGTTTCTACAGTGGGGGGAGGAGAGACCCAGTACTTC.

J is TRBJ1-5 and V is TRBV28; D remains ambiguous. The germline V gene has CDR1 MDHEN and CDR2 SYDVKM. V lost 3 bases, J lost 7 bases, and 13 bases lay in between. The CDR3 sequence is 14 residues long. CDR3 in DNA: TGTGCCAGCAGTTTTAGCGGGGAAGTGCAGCCCCAGCATTTT. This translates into CASSFSGEVQPQHF.

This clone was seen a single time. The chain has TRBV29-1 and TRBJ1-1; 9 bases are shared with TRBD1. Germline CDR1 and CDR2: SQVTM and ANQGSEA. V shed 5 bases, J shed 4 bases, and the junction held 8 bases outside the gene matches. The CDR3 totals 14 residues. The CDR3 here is CSVTRTGEATEAFF. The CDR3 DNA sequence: TGCAGCGTTACCAGGACAGGGGAGGCCACTGAAGCTTTCTTT.

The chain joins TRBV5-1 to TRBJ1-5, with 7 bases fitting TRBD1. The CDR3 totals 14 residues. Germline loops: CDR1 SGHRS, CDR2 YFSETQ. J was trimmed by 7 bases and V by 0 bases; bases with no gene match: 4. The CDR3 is CASSLEGAGQPQHF. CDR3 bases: TGCGCCAGCAGCTTGGAGGGGGCTGGGCAGCCCCAGCATTTT.

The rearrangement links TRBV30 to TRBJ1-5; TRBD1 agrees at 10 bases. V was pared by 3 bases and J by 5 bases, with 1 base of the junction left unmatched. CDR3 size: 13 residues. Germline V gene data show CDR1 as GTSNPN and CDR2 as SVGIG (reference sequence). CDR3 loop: CAWRTGGDQPQHF. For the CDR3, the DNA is TGTGCCTGGAGGACAGGGGGCGATCAGCCCCAGCATTTT.

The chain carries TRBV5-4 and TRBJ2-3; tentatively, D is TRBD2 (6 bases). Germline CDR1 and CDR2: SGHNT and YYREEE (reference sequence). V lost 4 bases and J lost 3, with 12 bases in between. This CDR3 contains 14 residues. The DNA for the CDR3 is TGTGCCAGCAGCGGGACTCGGGGGACAGATACGCAGTATTTT. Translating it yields CASSGTRGTDTQYF.

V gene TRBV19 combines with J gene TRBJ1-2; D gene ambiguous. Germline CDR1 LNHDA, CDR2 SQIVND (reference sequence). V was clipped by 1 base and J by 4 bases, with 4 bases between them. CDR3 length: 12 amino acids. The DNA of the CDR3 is TGTGCCAGTAGTATAGCCTCCTATGGCTACACCTTC. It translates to CASSIASYGYTF. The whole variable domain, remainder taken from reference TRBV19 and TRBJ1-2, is DGGITQSPKYLFRKEGQNVTLSCEQNLNHDAMYWYRQDPGQGLRLIYYSQIVNDFQKGDIAEGYSVSREKKESFPLTVTSAQKNPTAFYLCASSIASYGYTFGSGTRLTVV.

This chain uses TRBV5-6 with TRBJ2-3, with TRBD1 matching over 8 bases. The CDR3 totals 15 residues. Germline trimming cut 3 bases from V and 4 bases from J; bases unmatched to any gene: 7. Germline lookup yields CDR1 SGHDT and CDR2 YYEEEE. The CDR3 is CASSSTGAEADTQYF. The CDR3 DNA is TGTGCCAGCAGCTCGACAGGGGCTGAAGCAGATACGCAGTATTTT.

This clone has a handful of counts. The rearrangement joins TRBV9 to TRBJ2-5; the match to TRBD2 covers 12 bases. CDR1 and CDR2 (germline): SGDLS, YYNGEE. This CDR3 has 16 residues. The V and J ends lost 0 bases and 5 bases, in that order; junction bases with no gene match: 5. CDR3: CASSVGASGGVETQYF. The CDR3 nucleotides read TGTGCCAGCAGCGTAGGGGCTAGCGGGGGGGTTGAGACCCAGTACTTC.

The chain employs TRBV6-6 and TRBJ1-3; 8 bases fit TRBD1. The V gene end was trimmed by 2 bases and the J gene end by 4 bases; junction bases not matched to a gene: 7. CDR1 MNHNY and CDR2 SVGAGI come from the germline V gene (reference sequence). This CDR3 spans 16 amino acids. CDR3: CASSYGQGARGNTIYF. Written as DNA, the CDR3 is TGTGCCAGCAGTTACGGGCAGGGGGCGAGGGGAAACACCATATATTTT.

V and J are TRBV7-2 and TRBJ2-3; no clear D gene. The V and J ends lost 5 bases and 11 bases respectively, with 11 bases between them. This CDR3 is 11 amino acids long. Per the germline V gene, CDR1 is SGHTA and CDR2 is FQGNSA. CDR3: CASSANNLQYF. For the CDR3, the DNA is TGTGCCAGCAGCGCCAACAACCTGCAGTATTTT. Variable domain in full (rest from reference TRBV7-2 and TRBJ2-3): GAGVSQSPSNKVTEKGKDVELRCDPISGHTALYWYRQSLGQGLEFLIYFQGNSAPDKSGLPSDRFSAERTGGSVSTLTIQRTQQEDSAVYLCASSANNLQYFGPGTRLTVL.